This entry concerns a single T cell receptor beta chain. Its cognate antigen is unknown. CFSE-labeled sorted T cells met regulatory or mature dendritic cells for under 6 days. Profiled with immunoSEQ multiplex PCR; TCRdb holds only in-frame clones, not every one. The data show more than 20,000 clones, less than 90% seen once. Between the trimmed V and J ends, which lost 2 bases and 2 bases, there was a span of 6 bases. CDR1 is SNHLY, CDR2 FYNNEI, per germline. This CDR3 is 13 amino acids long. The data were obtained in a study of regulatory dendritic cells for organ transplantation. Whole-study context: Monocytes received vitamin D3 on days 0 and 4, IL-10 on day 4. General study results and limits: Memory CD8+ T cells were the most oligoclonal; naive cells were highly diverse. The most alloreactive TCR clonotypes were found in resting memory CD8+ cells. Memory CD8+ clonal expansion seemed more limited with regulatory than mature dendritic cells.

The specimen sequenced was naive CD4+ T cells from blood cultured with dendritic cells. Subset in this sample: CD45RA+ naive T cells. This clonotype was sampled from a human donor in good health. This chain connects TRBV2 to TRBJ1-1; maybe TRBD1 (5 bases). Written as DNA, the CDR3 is TGTGCCAGCAGTGAACAGGGTAACACTGAAGCTTTCTTT. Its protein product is CASSEQGNTEAFF.